This T cell receptor beta chain stems from a study of T cell responses to AZD1222 COVID-19 vaccine. General study results and limits: White British ancestry dominated among donors, who included more females, and clonal diversity was possibly underestimated.

Trimming removed 7 bases from V and 1 base from J, with 15 bases in between. CDR1 is ENHRY and CDR2 is SYGVKD in the germline V gene. There are 15 residues in the CDR3. Generated by immunoSEQ multiplex PCR, the TCRdb table keeps only in-frame clones and is missing some. The sample carries some 120,000 clones, approximately 85% recorded once. A remark on this clone: The antigen is not known.

V and J are TRBV10-3 and TRBJ2-3; possibly TRBD1 for D (5 bases). The receptor comes from an adult in good health. The sequences come from peripheral blood, collected on day 0 of AZD1222 vaccination. The CDR3 nucleotides read TGTGCCATCAACCCGGGCCAGGGCGGCACAGATACGCAGTATTTT. This sequence encodes CAINPGQGGTDTQYF.